This T cell receptor beta chain is drawn from a study of blood T cell repertoires in COVID-19. V was pared by 3 bases and J by 0 bases, with 2 bases of the junction left unmatched. The CDR3 runs to 15 residues. Germline values: CDR1 SGHTA, CDR2 FQGNSA. The data were produced by immunoSEQ multiplex PCR, yet TCRdb's version contains in-frame clones alone and is incomplete. The repertoire holds 30,000 to 40,000 clones, with roughly 85% as singletons. This receptor was identified in a man aged 55 to 70 with active or convalescent COVID-19. The chain joins TRBV7-2 to TRBJ2-1; 7 nucleotides match TRBD2. What was sequenced was peripheral blood. CDR3 DNA: TGTGCCAGCAGCTTCGGCGGGAGCTCCTACAATGAGCAGTTCTTC. Translation gives CASSFGGSSYNEQFF.